This T cell receptor (beta chain) was captured in a study of T cells in Graves' hyperthyroidism and ophthalmopathy. The CDR3 contains 15 residues. Between the trimmed V and J ends, which lost 3 bases and 0 bases, there was a span of 9 bases. This clonotype was seen ten or more times. Amplified TCR beta CDR3 regions came from RNA transcripts. The HTBI primer set served for first-round RT-PCR of the TCR CDR3. TCRdb analysed the multiplex PCR reads with MiXCR anew, one entry per CDR3 protein. This table holds about 360,000 distinct CDR3 sequences, roughly 13% found once. This clonotype was sampled from a man aged 25-45 years with Graves' hyperthyroidism that later progressed to Graves' ophthalmopathy. The specimen was blood. The chain carries TRBV12-3 or TRBV12-4 and TRBJ1-3; no definite D call. The CDR3 bases are TGTGCCAGCAGTTTTACCCAAAGCTCTGGAAACACCATATATTTT. This encodes CASSFTQSSGNTIYF.